This entry lists 24 T cell receptor beta chains sequenced from one sample in a study of blood T cell repertoires in COVID-19. Clones were read by immunoSEQ multiplex PCR, and TCRdb kept only the in-frame ones, dropping some. The sample holds fewer than 250,000 clones; 86% are singletons and the top ten take about 2.2%. The sample comprised peripheral blood. These receptors originate from a woman in her forties or fifties with acute or convalescent COVID-19.

The V call is TRBV6-6, the J call TRBJ1-2, with D perhaps matching TRBD1 (6 bases). The CDR3 sequence is 13 residues long. In germline, CDR1 is MNHNY, CDR2 SVGAGI (reference sequence). With 5 bases removed from V and 7 bases from J, the gap between germline ends came to 14 bases. The CDR3 region is CASSLQGPGGYTF. CDR3 sequence (DNA): TGTGCCAGCAGTCTACAGGGACCGGGTGGCTACACCTTC.

The genes are TRBV18 and TRBJ2-2; D might be TRBD1 (5 bases). Germline CDR1 is KGHSH and CDR2 is LQKENI. The CDR3 runs 15 residues. V was pared by 3 bases and J by 0 bases, with 8 bases between. Here the CDR3 DNA reads TGTGCCAGCTCACCGAACAGGTCGAACACCGGGGAGCTGTTTTTT. It codes for CASSPNRSNTGELFF.

The J gene is TRBJ2-7, the V gene TRBV24-1; tentatively, D is TRBD2 (5 bases). From germline, CDR1 is KGHDR and CDR2 SFDVKD. The CDR3 is 15 residues long. The V and J ends lost 3 bases and 8 bases respectively, with 19 bases between them. CDR3 region: CATSDRGQASEKQYF. DNA of the CDR3: TGTGCCACCAGTGATCGAGGGCAGGCGTCCGAAAAGCAGTACTTC.

The chain links TRBV29-1 to TRBJ2-3, with 8 bases that match TRBD2. The CDR3 contains 14 residues. V lost 7 bases to trimming and J lost 0 bases; unmatched junction nucleotides: 6. CDR1 is SQVTM and CDR2 is ANQGSEA in the germline V gene. The chain's CDR3 is CSGRQRGSTDTQYF. The CDR3, as DNA: TGCAGCGGCCGCCAGCGGGGGAGCACAGATACGCAGTATTTT.

The chain joins TRBV9 to TRBJ2-5; 12 nucleotides match TRBD2. J gave up 3 bases and V 7 bases, and 7 bases lay outside the gene matches. Per germline, CDR1 SGDLS and CDR2 YYNGEE. This CDR3 spans 15 amino acids. CDR3: CASSLAGGPEETQYF. The CDR3, as DNA: TGTGCCAGCTCGCTAGCGGGGGGGCCGGAAGAGACCCAGTACTTC.

This clone was seen a single time. The V call is TRBV5-1, the J call TRBJ1-1; 7 bases align to TRBD1. CDR1 is SGHRS and CDR2 is YFSETQ in the germline V gene. This CDR3 has 14 amino acids. V was clipped by 7 bases and J by 0 bases; unmatched bases: 6. CDR3 DNA sequence: TGCGCCAGCCGGGAACAGGGGTTGAACACTGAAGCTTTCTTT. It is translated as CASREQGLNTEAFF.

This clone came up many times. The chain carries TRBV9 and TRBJ1-5, with D perhaps matching TRBD1 (6 bases). Per germline, CDR1 SGDLS and CDR2 YYNGEE. V was trimmed by 2 bases and J by 2 bases, leaving 8 bases between them. The CDR3 totals 14 residues. Written as DNA, the CDR3 is TGTGCCAGCAGCGTGTCAGGGGGCAATCAGCCCCAGCATTTT. Its translation is CASSVSGGNQPQHF.

V and J are TRBV7-9 and TRBJ1-3; 9 nucleotides line up with TRBD1. The J segment lost 4 bases and the V segment lost 4 bases, leaving 17 bases of the junction unmatched. The CDR3 covers 19 residues. From germline, CDR1 is SEHNR and CDR2 FQNEAQ (reference sequence). The CDR3 DNA is TGTGCCAGCAGCTGGCCCGGGACAGGGACGATACTTGCGGGAAACACCATATATTTT. Translated: CASSWPGTGTILAGNTIYF. Together with reference TRBV7-9 and TRBJ1-3, the CDR3 gives the full variable domain: DTGVSQNPRHKITKRGQNVTFRCDPISEHNRLYWYRQTLGQGPEFLTYFQNEAQLEKSRLLSDRFSAERPKGSFSTLEIQRTEQGDSAMYLCASSWPGTGTILAGNTIYFGEGSWLTVV.

The rearrangement uses TRBV6-2 or TRBV6-3 and TRBJ2-7; 7 nucleotides align to TRBD1. V shed 2 bases and J 2 bases; nucleotides not matched to a gene: 9. This CDR3 is 16 amino acids long. Germline V gene sequence: CDR1 MNHEY, CDR2 SVGEGT. CDR3 DNA sequence: TGTGCCAGCAGTTACATAACAGGGGCGCCTGCCTACGAGCAGTACTTC. Protein: CASSYITGAPAYEQYF.

Worth noting for this clone: Other DNA sequences from this sample encode an identical CDR3 as well. The V call is TRBV7-2, the J call TRBJ2-7; D is undetermined. Germline V gene data show CDR1 as SGHTA and CDR2 as FQGNSA. The CDR3 covers 13 residues. V gave up 0 bases and J gave up 0 bases, with 3 bases separating them. The chain's CDR3 is CASSLASSYEQYF. The CDR3 DNA sequence: TGTGCCAGCAGCTTAGCCAGCTCCTACGAGCAGTACTTC.

The count of this clone is one. The chain links TRBV5-1 to TRBJ2-7, with 7 bases fitting TRBD1. The CDR3 has 14 residues. Germline V lookup: CDR1 SGHRS, CDR2 YFSETQ. The ends lost 4 bases at V and 4 bases at J; junction bases unmatched: 8. As DNA, the CDR3 is TGCGCCAGCAGCCCCGCCGGGACAGCTTACGAGCAGTACTTC. As protein: CASSPAGTAYEQYF.

The V call is TRBV11-2, the J call TRBJ2-1; D possibly corresponds to TRBD2 (6 bases). Per germline, CDR1 SGHAT and CDR2 FQNNGV. With 2 bases removed from V and 0 bases from J, the gap between germline ends came to 8 bases. The CDR3 is made up of 15 amino acids. The CDR3 bases are TGTGCCAGCAGCTTAACGGGGGTCTCCTACAATGAGCAGTTCTTC. Amino acids: CASSLTGVSYNEQFF.

This clone was recorded a few times. The CDR3 DNA is TGCAGCGTTCAGGGGGCAGGAGAGACCCAGTACTTC. Amino acid sequence: CSVQGAGETQYF. The chain couples TRBV29-1 to TRBJ2-5; 8 positions match TRBD1. Losses at the gene ends were 5 bases for V and 4 bases for J; bases not matched to a gene: 3. This CDR3 region has 12 residues. Germline V gene lookup returns CDR1 SQVTM and CDR2 ANQGSEA.

The V gene is TRBV27, the J gene TRBJ1-2; no definite D call. Looked up from germline, CDR1 is MNHEY and CDR2 is SMNVEV (reference sequence). V lost 6 bases, J lost 5 bases, and 10 bases lay in between. The CDR3 sequence is 12 residues long. CDR3 coding DNA: TGTGCCAGCAGGGGTAGCTCTTATGGCTACACCTTC. Its protein is CASRGSSYGYTF.

V usage is TRBV3-1 (or the pseudogene TRBV3-2) and J usage is TRBJ1-3; D remains unclear. Germline CDR1 is LGHDT and CDR2 is YNNKEL (reference sequence). The CDR3 is 15 amino acids. Trimming took 3 bases from V and 4 from J, leaving 13 bases between them. In nucleotides, the CDR3 is TGTGCCAGCAGCCACGACCCGCTAGGAGGAAACACCATATATTTT. Its protein is CASSHDPLGGNTIYF.

The rearrangement links TRBV4-1 to TRBJ2-7; D is unresolved. The length of the CDR3 is 14 residues. CDR1 is MGHRA, CDR2 YSYEKL, per germline. Trimming removed 0 bases from V and 5 bases from J, with 11 bases in between. The CDR3 nucleotides are TGCGCCAGCAGCCAAGATGATCCTCAGGACGAGCAGTACTTC. Translated, it gives CASSQDDPQDEQYF.

The rearrangement links TRBV30 to TRBJ2-5, with TRBD1 as a possible D gene (6 bases). Deletions cut 4 bases from V and 5 bases from J, with 11 bases between. The CDR3 contains 12 residues. The germline V gene has CDR1 GTSNPN and CDR2 SVGIG (reference sequence). In nucleotides, the CDR3 is TGTGCCTGGAAACAGGGTGGCGAGACCCAGTACTTC. Protein: CAWKQGGETQYF. The complete variable domain, with remaining parts taken from reference TRBV30 and TRBJ2-5, reads SQTIHQWPATLVQPVGSPLSLECTVEGTSNPNLYWYRQAAGRGLQLLFYSVGIGQISSEVPQNLSASRPQDRQFILSSKKLLLSDSGFYLCAWKQGGETQYFGPGTRLLVL.

The chain combines TRBV19 with TRBJ2-1, with 7 bases identical to TRBD2. V dropped 3 bases and J dropped 0; count of bases not matched to a gene: 2. The CDR3 length is 15 residues. The germline V gene has CDR1 LNHDA and CDR2 SQIVND (reference sequence). CDR3 sequence: CASSMRESSYNEQFF. CDR3 sequence (DNA): TGTGCCAGTAGTATGCGGGAGAGCTCCTACAATGAGCAGTTCTTC.

The chain carries TRBV10-3 and TRBJ2-3; 7 bases match TRBD2. The CDR3 consists of 13 residues. Germline values: CDR1 ENHRY, CDR2 SYGVKD. The J segment lost 0 bases and the V segment lost 11 bases, leaving 5 bases of the junction unmatched. The CDR3 DNA reads TGTGCCGTCCATAGCGGGAGCACAGATACGCAGTATTTT. As protein: CAVHSGSTDTQYF.

The gene calls are TRBV7-6 and TRBJ2-2, with D possibly TRBD2 on 6 matching bases. V shed 0 bases and J shed 6 bases, with 14 bases lying between them. The CDR3 spans 16 residues. The germline V gene encodes CDR1 SGHVS and CDR2 FNYEAQ. The CDR3 nucleotides read TGTGCCAGCAGCTTAGCGGGGGGTCGCCAAGCCGGGGAGCTGTTTTTT. This sequence encodes CASSLAGGRQAGELFF.

The rearrangement links TRBV12-5 to TRBJ1-2, with D possibly being TRBD1 (5 bases). Germline lookup yields CDR1 LGHNT and CDR2 FRNRAP. V shed 0 bases and J shed 4 bases, with 15 bases lying between them. The length of the CDR3 is 16 residues. The CDR3 nucleotides read TGTGCTAGTGGTTTGGTACTTCAGGGTATCAGCTATGGCTACACCTTC. It is translated as CASGLVLQGISYGYTF.

The rearrangement joins TRBV12-5 to TRBJ2-7, with D tentatively TRBD2 (5 bases). This CDR3 is 15 amino acids long. Germline V gene sequence: CDR1 LGHNT, CDR2 FRNRAP. V lost 4 bases, J lost 0 bases, and 13 bases lay in between. The CDR3 loop is CASGSRRAGSYEQYF. The CDR3 DNA reads TGTGCTAGTGGTTCCCGGCGGGCAGGCTCCTACGAGCAGTACTTC.

The chain combines TRBV5-6 with TRBJ2-1; tentatively, D is TRBD2 (5 bases). The germline gives CDR1 SGHDT, CDR2 YYEEEE. The CDR3 loop spans 16 amino acids. V shed 4 bases and J shed 0 bases, with 14 bases lying between them. The CDR3 nucleotides read TGTGCCAGCAGCCTCGGGGTTTCAAGCTCCTACAATGAGCAGTTCTTC. Protein sequence: CASSLGVSSSYNEQFF.

The rearrangement uses TRBV6-5 and TRBJ1-1; D is undetermined. Trimming cost V 7 bases and J 3 bases, with 6 bases left between them. Looked up from germline, CDR1 is MNHEY and CDR2 is SVGAGI. This CDR3 spans 11 amino acids. CDR3 protein: CASIHYTEAFF. Here the CDR3 DNA reads TGTGCCAGCATCCATTACACTGAAGCTTTCTTT.